These 31 T cell receptor beta chains were all obtained from the same sample, sequenced in a study of blood T cell repertoires in COVID-19. Generated by immunoSEQ multiplex PCR, the TCRdb table keeps only in-frame clones and is missing some. The data show roughly 350,000 clones, roughly 90% seen once. Sequencing was carried out using PBMCs or T cells enriched from blood (not recorded which). Receptors originate from a woman aged 25 to 45 who had recovered from COVID-19.

DNA of the CDR3: TGTGCCAGCAGACTTATAGCGGGAGACTACGAGCAGTACTTC. It encodes CASRLIAGDYEQYF. The genes are TRBV27 and TRBJ2-7; 9 nucleotides agree with TRBD2. This CDR3 has 14 residues. From germline, CDR1 is MNHEY and CDR2 SMNVEV (reference sequence). V lost 6 bases and J lost 3; bases outside the gene matches: 6.

The chain couples TRBV10-3 to TRBJ1-1; 11 positions match TRBD1. Germline V gene sequence: CDR1 ENHRY, CDR2 SYGVKD. The CDR3 loop spans 13 amino acids. The ends lost 6 bases at V and 6 bases at J; junction bases unmatched: 3. The CDR3 loop is CAISGTGGAEAFF. DNA for the CDR3: TGTGCCATCAGCGGGACAGGGGGGGCTGAAGCTTTCTTT.

The chain carries TRBV14 and TRBJ2-7, with TRBD2 identical over 8 bases. V lost 3 bases to trimming and J lost 9 bases; unmatched junction nucleotides: 7. The CDR3 has 13 amino acids. Germline values: CDR1 SGHDN, CDR2 FVKESK. CDR3 residues: CASSHVAAGVQYF. In DNA, the CDR3 is TGTGCCAGCAGCCATGTTGCAGCGGGAGTGCAGTACTTC.

This sequence joins TRBV19 and TRBJ1-1; 11 nucleotides line up with TRBD1. Per the germline V gene, CDR1 is LNHDA and CDR2 is SQIVND (reference sequence). The CDR3 totals 15 residues. With V trimmed by 5 bases and J by 4 bases, 6 bases remained unmatched. The CDR3 reads CASSSGTGGFTEAFF. The CDR3 nucleotides are TGTGCCAGTAGTTCCGGGACAGGGGGTTTCACTGAAGCTTTCTTT.

This clone was counted only a few times. The chain has TRBV13 and TRBJ2-5, with D unresolved. Germline lookup yields CDR1 PRHDT and CDR2 FYEKMQ (reference sequence). V shed 1 base and J shed 5 bases, with 5 bases lying between them. The CDR3 length is 12 residues. The CDR3 nucleotides are TGTGCCAGCAGCTTAGTTCGGGAGACCCAGTACTTC. This codes for CASSLVRETQYF.

This rearrangement joins TRBV10-2 to TRBJ2-5; D ambiguous. V was trimmed by 7 bases and J by 0 bases, leaving 9 bases between them. CDR3 length: 13 residues. The germline CDR1 and CDR2 sequences are WSHSY and SAAADI. The CDR3 sequence is CASTSRYQETQYF. As DNA, the CDR3 is TGCGCCAGCACGTCCAGGTACCAAGAGACCCAGTACTTC.

The chain employs TRBV27 and TRBJ1-5, with 8 bases lining up with TRBD1. The CDR3 runs to 17 residues. V lost 0 bases and J lost 4; bases outside the gene matches: 8. Germline V CDR1 and CDR2: MNHEY, SMNVEV (reference sequence). DNA for the CDR3: TGTGCCAGCAGTTTATCGGACAGGGTAGGTGAAAATCAGCCCCAGCATTTT. This gives the protein CASSLSDRVGENQPQHF.

This clone occurred once. The chain carries TRBV28 and TRBJ1-4; D is unclear. V lost 10 bases and J lost 8, with 23 bases in between. Germline V gives CDR1 MDHEN, CDR2 SYDVKM. The CDR3 spans 15 residues. The CDR3 spells CATLHLRERKEKLFF. CDR3 sequence (DNA): TGTGCCACCCTCCATCTCCGGGAGAGAAAGGAAAAACTGTTTTTT.

The V and J genes are TRBV2 and TRBJ1-4; D unclear. Germline V gene lookup returns CDR1 SNHLY and CDR2 FYNNEI. Trimming took off 6 bases at V and 8 bases at J, with 7 bases between the two ends. The CDR3 sequence is 11 residues long. CDR3 nucleotide sequence: TGTGCCAGCAGGCCCCGGGAAAAACTGTTTTTT. Protein: CASRPREKLFF.

The V and J genes are TRBV3-1 (or the pseudogene TRBV3-2) and TRBJ2-5, with 8 bases lining up with TRBD1. The CDR3 has 18 amino acids. Germline trimming cut 3 bases from V and 1 base from J; bases unmatched to any gene: 13. CDR1 and CDR2 (germline): LGHDT, YNNKEL (reference sequence). CDR3 coding DNA: TGTGCCAGCAGCCACAAAAGGCCGAGGCAGGGGGCCCAAGAGACCCAGTACTTC. Translating gives CASSHKRPRQGAQETQYF.

The CDR3: CASLGLAGGYEQYF. The CDR3, as DNA: TGTGCCAGCTTGGGACTAGCGGGGGGCTACGAGCAGTACTTC. The gene calls are TRBV2 and TRBJ2-7, with TRBD2 matching over 15 bases. V dropped 8 bases and J dropped 3; count of bases not matched to a gene: 2. The CDR3 spans 14 residues. Germline V gene sequence: CDR1 SNHLY, CDR2 FYNNEI.

The chain uses TRBV5-4 and TRBJ2-7, with D unclear. The germline V and J ends were trimmed by 0 bases and 6 bases, with 4 bases remaining between them. The germline gives CDR1 SGHNT, CDR2 YYREEE (reference sequence). This CDR3 is 11 amino acids long. CDR3 in amino acids: CASSLAFEQYF. In DNA, the CDR3 is TGTGCCAGCAGCTTGGCCTTCGAGCAGTACTTC. Complete variable domain (other parts from reference TRBV5-4 and TRBJ2-7): ETGVTQSPTHLIKTRGQQVTLRCSSQSGHNTVSWYQQALGQGPQFIFQYYREEENGRGNFPPRFSGLQFPNYSSELNVNALELDDSALYLCASSLAFEQYFGPGTRLTVT.

The chain has TRBV11-2 and TRBJ1-1; the D is unclear. This CDR3 contains 15 residues. V was shortened by 1 base and J by 0 bases, with 9 bases between the two germline ends. In germline, CDR1 is SGHAT, CDR2 FQNNGV. DNA of the CDR3: TGTGCCAGCAGCTTAGTTGGAGCGATGAACACTGAAGCTTTCTTT. This encodes CASSLVGAMNTEAFF. The full variable domain, with the rest looked up from reference TRBV11-2 and TRBJ1-1, is EAGVAQSPRYKIIEKRQSVAFWCNPISGHATLYWYQQILGQGPKLLIQFQNNGVVDDSQLPKDRFSAERLKGVDSTLKIQPAKLEDSAVYLCASSLVGAMNTEAFFGQGTRLTVV.

The chain employs TRBV6-5 and TRBJ2-7; TRBD2 is a possible D gene (5 bases). The germline CDR1 and CDR2 sequences are MNHEY and SVGAGI. V dropped 7 bases and J dropped 1 base, with 8 bases sitting between them. This CDR3 has 12 residues. CDR3 nucleotide sequence: TGTGCCAGCAATGGAGGTTCCTACGAGCAGTACTTC. Translation: CASNGGSYEQYF.

The chain links TRBV4-3 to TRBJ2-7; a possible D gene is TRBD1 (8 bases). There are 15 residues in the CDR3. V shed 0 bases and J shed 6 bases, with 15 bases lying between them. CDR1 is LGHNA, CDR2 YSLEER, per germline. CDR3 loop: CASSQDNTGGVEQYF. In nucleotides, the CDR3 is TGCGCCAGCAGCCAAGATAACACAGGGGGGGTCGAGCAGTACTTC.

This chain uses TRBV2 with TRBJ1-5, with D possibly being TRBD1 (5 bases). Trimming took 1 base from V and 5 from J, leaving 9 bases between them. The CDR3 is 14 residues long. Germline V lookup: CDR1 SNHLY, CDR2 FYNNEI. The CDR3 protein is CASSEGQWDQPQHF. In DNA form, the CDR3 reads TGTGCCAGCAGTGAAGGACAGTGGGATCAGCCCCAGCATTTT.

In DNA form, the CDR3 reads TGTGCCAGCCATCTTACAGGGGTTGGGGCCCAGTACTTC. Protein sequence: CASHLTGVGAQYF. The chain couples TRBV25-1 to TRBJ2-5; TRBD1 matches at 7 bases. Germline loops: CDR1 MGHDK, CDR2 SYGVNS. The trim removed 8 bases at V and 9 bases at J, leaving 12 bases unmatched. The CDR3 runs 13 residues.

This rearrangement joins TRBV20-1 to TRBJ2-4; D not resolved. V was cut by 0 bases and J by 6 bases, with 3 bases left in between. This CDR3 spans 11 amino acids. CDR1 DFQATT and CDR2 SNEGSKA come from the germline V gene (reference sequence). The CDR3 DNA is TGCAGTGCTAGAGACTTAAACATTCAGTACTTC. Protein: CSARDLNIQYF.

The chain uses TRBV19 and TRBJ2-7; perhaps TRBD2 as D (6 bases). The germline gives CDR1 LNHDA, CDR2 SQIVND (reference sequence). Trimming stripped 5 bases from V and 3 bases from J, with 17 bases between. This CDR3 contains 15 residues. The CDR3 here is CASSRGLGTYYEQYF. Here the CDR3 DNA reads TGTGCCAGTAGTCGGGGCCTCGGGACTTACTACGAGCAGTACTTC.

The chain couples TRBV28 to TRBJ2-1; TRBD2 aligns across 8 bases. The CDR3 contains 15 residues. The ends lost 5 bases at V and 4 bases at J; junction bases unmatched: 7. The germline gives CDR1 MDHEN, CDR2 SYDVKM. CDR3 sequence: CASSPPGRAYNEQFF. CDR3 sequence (DNA): TGTGCCAGCAGTCCCCCCGGGAGGGCTTACAATGAGCAGTTCTTC. Full variable domain (outside the CDR3, taken from reference TRBV28 and TRBJ2-1): DVKVTQSSRYLVKRTGEKVFLECVQDMDHENMFWYRQDPGLGLRLIYFSYDVKMKEKGDIPEGYSVSREKKERFSLILESASTNQTSMYLCASSPPGRAYNEQFFGPGTRLTVL.

This chain connects TRBV5-6 to TRBJ1-2; D is uncertain. The CDR3 contains 11 residues. The germline gives CDR1 SGHDT, CDR2 YYEEEE. The V and J ends lost 4 bases and 5 bases respectively, with 6 bases between them. Here the CDR3 DNA reads TGTGCCAGCAGCAGTACTTATGGCTACACCTTC. The encoded protein is CASSSTYGYTF.

V is TRBV7-8 and J is TRBJ2-7; D gene uncertain. In germline, CDR1 is SGHVS, CDR2 FQNEAQ. V was shortened by 2 bases and J by 2 bases, with 13 bases between the two germline ends. The length of the CDR3 is 15 residues. The CDR3 DNA follows: TGTGCCAGCAGCTTATCCCCCACAGAAACCTACGAGCAGTACTTC. Amino acid sequence: CASSLSPTETYEQYF.

This clone has a single count. The genes are TRBV5-6 and TRBJ2-2; D is unresolved. Trimming took 0 bases from V and 0 from J, leaving 9 bases between them. Per the germline V gene, CDR1 is SGHDT and CDR2 is YYEEEE. This CDR3 spans 16 amino acids. The DNA for the CDR3 is TGTGCCAGCAGCTTGGGTGAGACTTCGAACACCGGGGAGCTGTTTTTT. It encodes CASSLGETSNTGELFF.

V and J are TRBV7-9 and TRBJ2-7; the D gene is possibly TRBD1 (6 bases). The CDR3 runs 15 residues. V was pared by 5 bases and J by 0 bases, with 14 bases between. Germline CDR1 SEHNR, CDR2 FQNEAQ (reference sequence). The chain's CDR3 is CASSPRTEASYEQYF. CDR3 in DNA: TGTGCCAGCAGCCCCCGGACAGAGGCCTCCTACGAGCAGTACTTC.

In nucleotides, the CDR3 is TGTGCCACCAGTGATAAGGGACAGGGGGCAGATACGCAGTATTTT. Translated, it gives CATSDKGQGADTQYF. This chain connects TRBV24-1 to TRBJ2-3; 11 bases are a match to TRBD1. The CDR3 covers 15 residues. The V gene's germline CDR1 is KGHDR and CDR2 SFDVKD. Trimming took 3 bases from V and 4 from J; bases not matched to a gene: 2.

The chain joins TRBV18 to TRBJ2-2, with D perhaps matching TRBD1 (6 bases). The CDR3 contains 13 residues. Germline V gene lookup returns CDR1 KGHSH and CDR2 LQKENI. Trimming took off 3 bases at V and 5 bases at J, with 7 bases between the two ends. DNA for the CDR3: TGTGCCAGCTCACCCCAGGGGACCGGGGAGCTGTTTTTT. Protein sequence: CASSPQGTGELFF.

This chain connects TRBV19 to TRBJ1-3, with unresolved D. CDR1 is LNHDA and CDR2 is SQIVND in the germline V gene (reference sequence). Trimming stripped 10 bases from V and 3 bases from J, with 13 bases between. This CDR3 is built from 13 residues. The CDR3 nucleotides read TGTGCCACTTCCCGGTTTATTGGAAACACCATATATTTT. The encoded protein is CATSRFIGNTIYF.

The chain couples TRBV7-9 to TRBJ2-2, with TRBD1 matching over 7 bases. The CDR3 has 15 residues. The junction had 9 bases not matched to a gene; V was cut back by 5 bases and J by 6 bases. CDR1 SEHNR and CDR2 FQNEAQ come from the germline V gene (reference sequence). The CDR3 protein is CASSQKGGAAGELFF. In DNA, the CDR3 is TGTGCCAGCAGCCAAAAAGGGGGCGCAGCCGGGGAGCTGTTTTTT. The full variable domain, rest sourced from reference TRBV7-9 and TRBJ2-2, is DTGVSQNPRHKITKRGQNVTFRCDPISEHNRLYWYRQTLGQGPEFLTYFQNEAQLEKSRLLSDRFSAERPKGSFSTLEIQRTEQGDSAMYLCASSQKGGAAGELFFGEGSRLTVL.

The chain has TRBV7-2 and TRBJ1-6; D may be TRBD1 (5 bases). Germline assignment: CDR1 SGHTA and CDR2 FQGNSA. The V end was cut by 5 bases, the J end by 1 base, with 15 bases between. This CDR3 spans 17 amino acids. In DNA, the CDR3 is TGTGCCAGCAGCCGGTGGGGGGGTTTATCCTATAATTCACCCCTCCACTTT. Protein product: CASSRWGGLSYNSPLHF.

The sample holds a few counts of this clone. V and J are TRBV7-2 and TRBJ2-3; 16 bases map to TRBD2. Germline V gives CDR1 SGHTA, CDR2 FQGNSA. Trimming removed 6 bases from V and 2 bases from J; junction bases left unmatched: 11. The CDR3 is 19 amino acids. CDR3 loop: CASRTSGTSGRESTDTQYF. DNA of the CDR3: TGTGCCAGCAGGACTTCCGGGACTAGCGGGAGGGAGTCCACAGATACGCAGTATTTT.

The rearrangement uses TRBV7-9 and TRBJ2-1; 7 bases match TRBD1. Unmatched junction bases numbered 10, after V lost 0 bases and J lost 11 bases. Germline V CDR1 and CDR2: SEHNR, FQNEAQ (reference sequence). CDR3 length: 15 amino acids. The CDR3: CASSLATGELSKQFF. In DNA form, the CDR3 reads TGTGCCAGCAGCTTAGCTACAGGGGAGTTGAGTAAGCAGTTCTTC. Together with reference TRBV7-9 and TRBJ2-1, the CDR3 gives the full variable domain: DTGVSQNPRHKITKRGQNVTFRCDPISEHNRLYWYRQTLGQGPEFLTYFQNEAQLEKSRLLSDRFSAERPKGSFSTLEIQRTEQGDSAMYLCASSLATGELSKQFFGPGTRLTVL.